This T cell receptor beta chain was recorded in a study of early T cells in non-severe SARS-CoV-2 infection (dated by TCRdb to 2020 to 2022). Turning to the overall study: Because TCR sequencing was done on bulk RNA from unsorted whole blood, the alpha and beta chains could not be paired.

This was a case-control study nested in a cohort of healthcare workers in London, UK, who had nasopharyngeal swab PCR tests and blood samples taken every week. Healthcare workers were recruited during the week of the UK lockdown, between 23 and 31 March 2020, and followed weekly for up to about 15 weeks. The library was prepared using 5' RACE. Sequenced using a NextSeq 500. Unique molecular identifiers were attached to individual cDNA molecules in the TCR library protocol so that sequencing error and PCR bias could be corrected. Both TCR alpha and beta chains were sequenced, and tight co-correlation was observed between alpha and beta sequence abundances in each sample. The paper's data handling went like this. Decombinator V4 was used to annotate TCR sequences for V gene, J gene and CDR3. Expanded TCRs were defined as changing significantly between any two time points under a Poisson model with p below 0.0001. Abundances of TCRs were expressed as counts per million after normalisation to the total number of TCRs sequenced in each sample. MAIT TCRs were defined by TRAV1-2 paired with TRAJ12, TRAJ20 or TRAJ33, and iNKT TCRs by TRAV10 paired with TRAJ18. A search of VDJdb, accessed on 1 November 2021, was run for TCRs annotated to CMV, EBV and SARS-CoV-2, with TCRs annotated for multiple antigens excluded. TCRdb's own reprocessing of the public reads used fastp at Q25 and MiXCR and kept productive beta chains. Each entry merges the rows of one CDR3 protein and shows their most common DNA and genes. The V and J calls come from TCRdb's annotation, not from the publication. Here the sample has just under 85,000 distinct CDR3 sequences; around 9.3% occur a single time. Jointly, the top ten make up 8% of the sample.

What the work shows at the level of the full study, not this receptor alone: VDJdb matching was skewed toward anti-spike CD8 responses and likely underestimated virus-specific expansions, missing private and CD4 specificities.

Including the terminal cysteine and phenylalanine, the CDR3 comprises 16 residues. Only the CDR3 DNA stays, 48 bases, in frame from base 1. CDR1 and CDR2 are read off the germline V gene as LGHNA and YNFKEQ. V lost 0 bases and J lost 7 bases, and the count of bases not matched to a germline gene is 4. This clonotype occurred many times. The target of this receptor is not known. Within one base of it there is no much larger clone, and no base qualities were kept. The V and J genes are TRBV4-2 and TRBJ1-6, and 9 junctional nucleotides match TRBD1. The specimen comprised whole blood, sampled at baseline. This sequence originates from an adult who was a healthcare worker with PCR-confirmed SARS-CoV-2 infection or an uninfected control (not recorded which). The CDR3: CASSQDPGTGNSPLHF. The DNA sequence reads TGTGCCAGCAGCCAAGATCCCGGGACAGGGAATTCACCCCTCCACTTT.